The rows below give T cell receptor beta chains drawn from one sample of a study of blood T cells in healthy people across ages. In TCRdb, the 5' RACE reads were re-called with MiXCR into one record per CDR3 protein. This sample has 920,000 or so distinct CDR3 sequences; 45% occur once, and the top ten carry about 19%. Sequenced material: blood. All receptors derive from a woman between 55 and 75 years old in good health. Each CDR3 is given without its conserved first and last residue. Some rows have no size entry. The others give once, few or many, or a class for an expanded clone.

SASIPGPTTYEQY,few,TRBV20-1,TRBJ2-7
AWSADRVPNEQY,NA,TRBV30,NA
ASRPTGRAYEQY,NA,TRBV6-6,TRBJ2-7
ASSLGGRVDQPQH,NA,TRBV5-6,TRBJ1-5
ASMDNSYEQY,few,TRBV6-5,TRBJ2-7
ASSGTEPSTGNEQF,few,TRBV6-1,TRBJ2-1
ASSLAVPSPSSKTDTQY,NA,TRBV11-2,TRBJ2-3
SAQEGVRNEQY,few,TRBV20-1,NA
ASSSTSTGNLETQY,NA,TRBV6-5,NA
ASSGTQSSYEQY,once,TRBV6-1,TRBJ2-7
ASSPGLGSFEQF,many,TRBV6-2/TRBV6-3,TRBJ2-1
AGSLDNTDTQY,once,TRBV12-3/TRBV12-4,TRBJ2-3
ASSESGRMVQY,many,TRBV25-1,TRBJ2-7
ASSIYLAGVTDEQF,NA,TRBV27,TRBJ2-1
SATGGGFRSYNEQY,NA,TRBV20-1,NA
ASGEHYEQY,few,TRBV14,TRBJ2-7
ATSSPGYGGSSSYNEQF,few,TRBV15,TRBJ2-1